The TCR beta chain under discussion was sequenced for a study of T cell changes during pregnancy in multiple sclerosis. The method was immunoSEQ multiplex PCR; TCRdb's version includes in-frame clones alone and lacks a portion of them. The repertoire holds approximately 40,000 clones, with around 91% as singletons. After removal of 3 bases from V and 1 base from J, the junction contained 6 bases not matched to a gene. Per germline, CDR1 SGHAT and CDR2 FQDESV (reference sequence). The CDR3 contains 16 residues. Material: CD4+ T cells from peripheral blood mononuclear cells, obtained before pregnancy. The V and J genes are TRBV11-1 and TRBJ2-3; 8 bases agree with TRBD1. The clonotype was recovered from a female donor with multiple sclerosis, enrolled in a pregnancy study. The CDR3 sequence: CASSFLGTGRTDTQYF. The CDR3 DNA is TGTGCCAGCAGCTTTTTGGGGACAGGCCGCACAGATACGCAGTATTTT.